These T cell receptor beta chains were read from a single sample in a study of control samples from healthy donors and cancer patients. Here immunoSEQ multiplex PCR was the method, and the copy in TCRdb shows in-frame clones only, minus some. The sample includes over 150,000 clones, 75% to 95% of them seen just once. The sample taken for sequencing was blood. These receptors were obtained from a woman in her thirties or forties in good health. CDR3s include the opening cysteine and the closing phenylalanine or tryptophan. D genes are given only for firm matches. Clone size is shown for a subset of rows, as once, few, many or a class of expanded clone.

>TRBV13|NA|TRBJ2-7|NA
CASSLEGSSYEQYF
TGTGCCAGCAGCTTAGAAGGCAGCAGCTACGAGCAGTACTTC
>TRBV7-8|NA|TRBJ1-1|NA
CASSLSPGNTNTEAFF
TGTGCCAGCAGCTTAAGTCCGGGGAACACGAACACTGAAGCTTTCTTT
>TRBV14|NA|TRBJ2-7|once
CASSRGIWEQYF
TGTGCCAGCAGCCGGGGTATATGGGAGCAGTACTTC
>TRBV27|TRBD1|TRBJ1-5|NA
CASSLPSRPDRGINQPQHF
TGTGCCAGCAGTTTACCATCCCGACCAGACAGGGGGATTAATCAGCCCCAGCATTTT
>TRBV5-5|TRBD1|TRBJ2-1|NA
CASSLQQGESDEQFF
TGTGCCAGCAGCTTGCAACAGGGGGAGTCCGATGAGCAGTTCTTC
>TRBV7-7|NA|TRBJ2-5|NA
CASSSTGQETQYF
TGTGCCAGCAGCTCGACAGGCCAAGAGACCCAGTACTTC
>TRBV2|TRBD1|TRBJ2-5|NA
CASSARDRVQETQYF
TGTGCCAGCAGTGCCCGGGACAGGGTCCAAGAGACCCAGTACTTC
>TRBV15|NA|TRBJ1-2|NA
CATRETGANYGYTF
TGTGCCACCAGAGAGACAGGAGCTAACTATGGCTACACCTTC
>TRBV28|NA|TRBJ1-2|NA
CASRGDYGYTF
TGTGCCTCACGGGGGGACTATGGCTACACCTTC
>TRBV7-8|NA|TRBJ1-1|once
CASSLTIDRSEAFF
TGTGCCAGCAGCTTAACGATCGACAGATCTGAAGCTTTCTTT
>TRBV10-3|TRBD1|TRBJ1-2|NA
CAISDGTARGYTF
TGTGCCATCAGTGACGGGACAGCTCGGGGCTACACCTTC
>TRBV5-1|TRBD1|TRBJ1-2|NA
CASRTGTGDGYTF
TGCGCCAGCAGAACCGGGACAGGGGATGGCTACACCTTC
>TRBV6-5|NA|TRBJ2-7|NA
CVAGRGQPYEQYF
TGTGTTGCGGGAAGGGGTCAGCCCTACGAGCAGTACTTC
>TRBV7-8|NA|TRBJ2-1|NA
CASSLGLRDEQFF
TGTGCCAGCAGCTTAGGGCTTAGGGATGAGCAGTTCTTC
>TRBV7-8|TRBD1|TRBJ1-2|NA
CASSRVTGGDYGYTF
TGTGCCAGCAGCCGAGTGACAGGGGGGGACTATGGCTACACCTTC
>TRBV28|TRBD2|TRBJ2-7|few
CASSGFGLAGNEQYF
TGTGCCAGCAGTGGATTCGGACTAGCGGGTAACGAGCAGTACTTC
>TRBV5-1|NA|TRBJ1-4|few
CASSAGHLMNEKLFF
TGCGCCAGCAGCGCTGGACATCTTATGAATGAAAAACTGTTTTTT
>TRBV6-5|NA|TRBJ1-3|NA
CASSSDLPSSGNTIYF
TGTGCCAGCAGTTCTGACCTACCTAGCTCTGGAAACACCATATATTTT
>TRBV20-1|NA|TRBJ2-1|NA
CSASRGRVSDHEQFF
TGCAGTGCTAGTAGGGGTAGGGTTTCCGACCATGAGCAGTTCTTC
>TRBV6-5|TRBD1|TRBJ1-1|once
CASSSETGREAFF
TGTGCCAGCAGCTCCGAGACAGGGAGAGAAGCTTTCTTT
>TRBV18|NA|TRBJ2-1|NA
CASSPLADNNEQFF
TGTGCCAGCTCACCTCTGGCAGACAACAATGAGCAGTTCTTC
>TRBV6-5|NA|TRBJ1-5|NA
CASSLTTHSNQPQHF
TGTGCCAGCAGCCTGACTACCCATAGCAATCAGCCCCAGCATTTT
>TRBV6-5|TRBD1|TRBJ2-3|NA
CASTQTGFPDTQYF
TGTGCCAGCACCCAGACAGGGTTCCCAGATACGCAGTATTTT
>TRBV19|TRBD1|TRBJ2-6|NA
CASSTTGTGGGGANVLTF
TGTGCCAGTAGTACTACCGGGACAGGGGGAGGTGGGGCCAACGTCCTGACTTTC
>TRBV7-9|TRBD1|TRBJ1-1|NA
CASSYTGGGFTEAFF
TGTGCCAGCAGCTATACAGGGGGCGGTTTCACTGAAGCTTTCTTT
>TRBV7-9|TRBD1|TRBJ1-4|NA
CASSQVIQGINEKLFF
TGTGCCAGCAGCCAAGTAATACAGGGGATTAATGAAAAACTGTTTTTT
>TRBV4-1|TRBD1|TRBJ1-2|NA
CASSITGGPGYGYTF
TGCGCCAGCAGTATAACAGGGGGACCCGGATATGGCTACACCTTC
>TRBV5-8|TRBD1|TRBJ2-7|once
CASSLGQGATYEQYF
TGTGCCAGCAGCCTTGGACAGGGGGCTACCTACGAGCAGTACTTC
>TRBV9|NA|TRBJ2-1|few
CASSPGGARSYNEQFF
TGTGCCAGCAGCCCCGGTGGAGCCAGATCCTACAATGAGCAGTTCTTC
>TRBV19|TRBD1|TRBJ2-1|NA
CASSIGEFYGTDYNEQFF
TGTGCCAGTAGTATAGGAGAGTTTTATGGGACAGACTACAATGAGCAGTTCTTC
>TRBV3-1/TRBV3-2|TRBD2|TRBJ2-1|NA
CASSQGTSGGGEQFF
TGTGCCAGCAGCCAAGGAACTAGCGGGGGGGGTGAGCAGTTCTTC